These 8 T cell receptor beta chains were all obtained from the same sample, sequenced in a study of metastatic and nonmetastatic thyroid tumors. Not a single patient had been given any form of treatment at any point before undergoing thyroid surgery. TCRdb used MiXCR to call clones anew from the PCR reads. This sample has about 92,000 clones, with 14% to 15% found just once. Sample: blood. The receptor set was obtained from a female donor with papillary thyroid cancer or a benign thyroid nodule (not recorded which). Some clones in this sample may be carry-over from other donors' samples.

This clone appeared many times. The chain has TRBV6-1 and TRBJ2-3, with TRBD2 matching 9 bases. The CDR3 length is 17 residues. Trimming removed 4 bases from V and 0 bases from J; junction bases left unmatched: 8. Germline V gene lookup returns CDR1 MNHNS and CDR2 SASEGT. The CDR3 sequence: CASSAVGTSPSTDTQYF. CDR3 DNA: TGTGCCAGCAGTGCAGTGGGGACTAGCCCTAGCACAGATACGCAGTATTTT.

A few counts support this clone. A read error is possible here, since a much larger clone lies one base away. The CDR3 loop reads CATATPVTGALYSNQPQHF. DNA of the CDR3: TGTGCCACCGCGACCCCCGTGACAGGGGCTCTATATAGCAATCAGCCCCAGCATTTT. The rearrangement joins TRBV6-2 or TRBV6-3 to TRBJ1-5, with TRBD1 identical over 8 bases. Germline CDR1 and CDR2: MNHEY and SVGEGT. The CDR3 is made up of 19 amino acids. Unmatched junction bases numbered 20, after V lost 10 bases and J lost 0 bases.

This clone was seen repeatedly, ten times or more. The CDR3 is CASSVGPRTYTFPDTQYF. The DNA of the CDR3 is TGTGCCAGCAGCGTAGGACCCAGGACTTACACTTTCCCAGATACGCAGTATTTT. The J gene is TRBJ2-3, the V gene TRBV9; D perhaps matches TRBD2 (5 bases). Trimming removed 0 bases from V and 4 bases from J, with 21 bases in between. The CDR3 totals 18 residues. Germline CDR1 reads SGDLS; CDR2 reads YYNGEE.

This clone was counted many times. The chain recombines TRBV20-1 with TRBJ2-7; 11 bases agree with TRBD1. Germline V lookup: CDR1 DFQATT, CDR2 SNEGSKA (reference sequence). The CDR3 spans 13 residues. V trimming: 4 bases; J trimming: 7 bases; junction bases outside the gene matches: 6. CDR3 bases: TGCAGTGCTAAGCGGACAGGGGGCGGGGAGCAGTACTTC. Translated, it gives CSAKRTGGGEQYF.

The chain carries TRBV4-1 and TRBJ1-5; possible D gene TRBD1, 5 bases. Trimming removed 1 base at V and 8 bases at J, with 15 bases between. Germline CDR1 and CDR2: MGHRA and YSYEKL. This CDR3 has 15 amino acids. In DNA form, the CDR3 reads TGCGCCAGCAGCCAAGGGGGGGGAGTTTACAAGCCCCAGCATTTT. Its translation is CASSQGGGVYKPQHF.

The rearrangement uses TRBV2 and TRBJ2-5; D may be TRBD1 (5 bases). V shed 7 bases and J shed 5 bases, with 20 bases lying between them. CDR1 is SNHLY, CDR2 FYNNEI, per germline. The CDR3 contains 15 residues. The DNA of the CDR3 is TGTGCCAGCATCCTAGACAGTGGGCGCGCGGAGACCCAGTACTTC. As protein: CASILDSGRAETQYF.

The table lists this clone with many counts. The genes are TRBV5-1 and TRBJ2-3; D is unresolved. CDR1 and CDR2 from the germline V gene are SGHRS and YFSETQ. V lost 4 bases to trimming and J lost 0 bases, with 15 bases between them. The CDR3 has 16 amino acids. CDR3 amino acids: CASSQRSTDSTDTQYF. The CDR3 DNA sequence: TGCGCCAGCAGCCAGCGATCGACCGATAGCACAGATACGCAGTATTTT.

This clone turned up a few times. One junction end does not reproduce the germline sequence, and a read error may be involved. The V gene is TRBV28, the J gene TRBJ1-2; D remains ambiguous. The CDR3 is 12 residues long. CDR1 and CDR2 (germline): MDHEN, SYDVKM. The CDR3 DNA reads TGTGCCGGCAGTTTGAGGGTAGGAGGATACACCTTC. Its translation is CAGSLRVGGYTF.